The text below deals with one TCR beta chain. This sample is drawn from a study of blood T cell repertoires in COVID-19. Study-wide background: The samples span acute and convalescent COVID-19 from the United States, Italy and Spain. T cells, B-cell-depleted T cells, or PBMCs supplied cDNA or gDNA.

The germline gives CDR1 WSHSY, CDR2 SAAADI. The CDR3 runs to 14 residues. Trimming shortened V by 4 bases and J by 2 bases, and 9 bases separated the two germline ends. Sequenced by immunoSEQ multiplex PCR; TCRdb stores in-frame clones only, minus some. The sample shows 220,000 or so clones, around 84% of them seen only once. Sequenced input: peripheral blood. The rearrangement joins TRBV10-2 to TRBJ1-5; D is perhaps TRBD1 (5 bases). The sequence was collected from a man younger than 40 with active or convalescent COVID-19. CDR3 amino acids: CASSVQGGNQPQHF. The CDR3 bases are TGCGCCAGCAGTGTCCAGGGTGGCAATCAGCCCCAGCATTTT.